This TCR beta chain was profiled in a study of cytomegalovirus exposure and HLA in healthy donors. Researchers ran the PCR with 60 Vbeta and 13 Jbeta primers. Some clones are missing from TCRdb's copy, which holds only in-frame ones; the method was immunoSEQ multiplex PCR. The sample shows over 150,000 clones, 70% to 80% of them seen only once. Germline V CDR1 and CDR2: GTSNPN, SVGIG (reference sequence). Trimming took off 6 bases at V and 3 bases at J, with 18 bases between the two ends. The CDR3 spans 14 residues. General study results and limits: TCR beta chains numbering more than 150 were designated cytomegalovirus-associated. As a later analysis showed, a missense DCLRE1C variant was linked to trimming of TCR beta V- and J-genes. The study carried out a later analysis of TCR beta sequences. It associated 15,000 to 20,000 of them with specific HLA alleles at a false discovery rate of 0.05. Evidence from a later analysis indicated that most CMV-associated TCR beta chains looked HLA-restricted.

As to this clone: No antigen is known for it.

This clonotype was sampled from a man aged 35 to 55 in good health and CMV-seronegative. The specimen was PBMCs. The chain uses TRBV30 and TRBJ2-7; D may be TRBD2 (5 bases). CDR3 nucleotide sequence: TGTGCCTGCCCGAAAAAGGACTCCAACTACGAGCAGTACTTC. Its protein is CACPKKDSNYEQYF.